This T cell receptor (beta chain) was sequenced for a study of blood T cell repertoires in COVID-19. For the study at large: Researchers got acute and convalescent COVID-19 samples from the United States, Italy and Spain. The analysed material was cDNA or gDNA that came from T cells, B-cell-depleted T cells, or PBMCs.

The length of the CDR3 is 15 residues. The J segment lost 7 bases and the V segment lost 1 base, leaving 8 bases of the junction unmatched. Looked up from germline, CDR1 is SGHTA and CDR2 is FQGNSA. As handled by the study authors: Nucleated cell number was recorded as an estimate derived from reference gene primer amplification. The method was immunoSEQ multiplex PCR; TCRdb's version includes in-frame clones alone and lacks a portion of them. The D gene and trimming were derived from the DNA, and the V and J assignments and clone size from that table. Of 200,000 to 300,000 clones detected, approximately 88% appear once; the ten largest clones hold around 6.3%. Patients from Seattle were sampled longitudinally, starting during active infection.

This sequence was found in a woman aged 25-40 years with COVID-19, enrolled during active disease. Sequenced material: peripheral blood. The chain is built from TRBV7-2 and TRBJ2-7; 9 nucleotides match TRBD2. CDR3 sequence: CASSLVPLAGREQYF. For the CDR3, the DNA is TGTGCCAGCAGCTTAGTTCCCCTAGCGGGGCGGGAGCAGTACTTC.